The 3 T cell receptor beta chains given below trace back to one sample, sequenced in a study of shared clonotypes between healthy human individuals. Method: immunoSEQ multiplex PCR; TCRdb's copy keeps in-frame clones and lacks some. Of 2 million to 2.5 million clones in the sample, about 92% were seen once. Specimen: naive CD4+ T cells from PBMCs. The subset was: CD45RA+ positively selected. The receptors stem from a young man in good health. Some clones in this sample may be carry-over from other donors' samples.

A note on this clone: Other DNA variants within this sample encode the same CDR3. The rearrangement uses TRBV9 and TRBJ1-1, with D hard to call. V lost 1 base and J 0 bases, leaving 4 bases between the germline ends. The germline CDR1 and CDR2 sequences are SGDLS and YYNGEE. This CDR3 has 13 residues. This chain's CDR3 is CASSVTVNTEAFF. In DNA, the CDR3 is TGTGCCAGCAGCGTAACTGTGAACACTGAAGCTTTCTTT.

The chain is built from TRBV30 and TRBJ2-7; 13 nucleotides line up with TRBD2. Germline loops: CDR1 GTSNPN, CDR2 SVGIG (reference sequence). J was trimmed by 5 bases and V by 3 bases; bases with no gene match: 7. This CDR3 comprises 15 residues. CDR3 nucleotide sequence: TGTGCCTGGAGACTAGCGGGAGGGCGACTAGACGAGCAGTACTTC. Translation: CAWRLAGGRLDEQYF. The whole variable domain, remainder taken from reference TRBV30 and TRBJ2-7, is SQTIHQWPATLVQPVGSPLSLECTVEGTSNPNLYWYRQAAGRGLQLLFYSVGIGQISSEVPQNLSASRPQDRQFILSSKKLLLSDSGFYLCAWRLAGGRLDEQYFGPGTRLTVT.

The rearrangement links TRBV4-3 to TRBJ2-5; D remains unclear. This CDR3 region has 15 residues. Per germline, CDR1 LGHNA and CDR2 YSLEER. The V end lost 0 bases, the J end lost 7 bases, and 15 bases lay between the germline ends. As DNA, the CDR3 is TGCGCCAGCAGCCAAGAACCGTACCAGAAAGGGACCCAGTACTTC. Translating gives CASSQEPYQKGTQYF.